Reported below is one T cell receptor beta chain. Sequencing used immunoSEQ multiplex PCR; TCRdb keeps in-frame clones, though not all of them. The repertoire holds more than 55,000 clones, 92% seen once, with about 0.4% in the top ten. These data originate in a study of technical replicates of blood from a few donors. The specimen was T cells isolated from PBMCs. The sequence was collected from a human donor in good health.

In DNA form, the CDR3 reads TGCGCCAGCAGCCGAGCGGGAGGGCCGAACAATGAGCAGTTCTTC. It codes for CASSRAGGPNNEQFF. The chain employs TRBV4-3 and TRBJ2-1; 10 nucleotides align to TRBD2. J was trimmed by 5 bases and V by 4 bases; bases with no gene match: 5. The CDR3 consists of 15 residues. CDR1 is LGHNA and CDR2 is YSLEER in the germline V gene.